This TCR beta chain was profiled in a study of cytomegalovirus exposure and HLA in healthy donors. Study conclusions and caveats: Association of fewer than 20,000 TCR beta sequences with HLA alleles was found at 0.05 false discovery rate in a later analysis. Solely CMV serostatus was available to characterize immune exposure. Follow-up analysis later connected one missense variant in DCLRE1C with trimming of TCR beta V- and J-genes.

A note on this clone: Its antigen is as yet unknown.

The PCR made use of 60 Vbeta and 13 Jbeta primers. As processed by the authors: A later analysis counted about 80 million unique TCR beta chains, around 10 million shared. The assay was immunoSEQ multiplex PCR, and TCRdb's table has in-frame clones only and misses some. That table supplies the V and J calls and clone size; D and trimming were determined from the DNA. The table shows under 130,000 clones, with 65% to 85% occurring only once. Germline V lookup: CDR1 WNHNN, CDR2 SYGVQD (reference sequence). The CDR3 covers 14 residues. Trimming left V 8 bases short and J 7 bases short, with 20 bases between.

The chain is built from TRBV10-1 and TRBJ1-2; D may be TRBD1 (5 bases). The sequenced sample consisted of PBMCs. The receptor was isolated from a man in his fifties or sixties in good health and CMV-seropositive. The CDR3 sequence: CASSPQGQVGGYTF. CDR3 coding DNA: TGCGCCAGCTCTCCCCAGGGTCAAGTTGGTGGCTACACCTTC.